These 29 T cell receptor beta chains share one sample of origin, sequenced in a study of shared clonotypes between healthy human individuals. Generated by immunoSEQ multiplex PCR, the TCRdb table keeps only in-frame clones and is missing some. The sample has about 1 million clones; approximately 68% are singletons. The sample comprised memory CD4+ T cells sorted from blood. Regarding subset: CD45RA-negative fraction. All receptors come from a man between 18 and 29 years old in good health.

The chain joins TRBV5-6 to TRBJ2-2; unclear D gene. Germline V gene data show CDR1 as SGHDT and CDR2 as YYEEEE. V was cut by 3 bases and J by 4 bases, with 13 bases left in between. This CDR3 region has 15 residues. The CDR3 spells CASSSLRAITGELFF. The CDR3 coding sequence is TGTGCCAGCAGCTCACTCCGGGCCATCACCGGGGAGCTGTTTTTT. Drawing the rest from reference TRBV5-6 and TRBJ2-2, the complete variable domain is DAGVTQSPTHLIKTRGQQVTLRCSPKSGHDTVSWYQQALGQGPQFIFQYYEEEERQRGNFPDRFSGHQFPNYSSELNVNALLLGDSALYLCASSSLRAITGELFFGEGSRLTVL.

V usage is TRBV11-2 and J usage is TRBJ2-5; D is undetermined. The CDR3 consists of 15 residues. Germline CDR1 is SGHAT and CDR2 is FQNNGV. The V and J ends lost 0 bases and 6 bases respectively, with 14 bases between them. CDR3 protein: CASSLDRGTAKTQYF. CDR3 coding DNA: TGTGCCAGCAGCTTAGATCGCGGCACAGCCAAGACCCAGTACTTC. The whole variable domain, filled in from reference TRBV11-2 and TRBJ2-5, reads EAGVAQSPRYKIIEKRQSVAFWCNPISGHATLYWYQQILGQGPKLLIQFQNNGVVDDSQLPKDRFSAERLKGVDSTLKIQPAKLEDSAVYLCASSLDRGTAKTQYFGPGTRLLVL.

V and J are TRBV9 and TRBJ2-3; D may be TRBD1 (7 bases). The CDR3 runs 16 residues. Germline CDR1 is SGDLS and CDR2 is YYNGEE. CDR3 in amino acids: CGTPGGLNPYTDTQYF. In DNA form, the CDR3 reads TGTGGGACTCCAGGGGGGTTAAACCCCTACACAGATACGCAGTATTTT.

The V and J genes are TRBV2 and TRBJ1-5; D may be TRBD1 (5 bases). V lost 6 bases, J lost 4 bases, and 7 bases lay in between. CDR3 size: 12 residues. Germline loops: CDR1 SNHLY, CDR2 FYNNEI. CDR3 in amino acids: CASSRVNQPQHF. CDR3 bases: TGTGCCAGCAGCAGGGTAAATCAGCCCCAGCATTTT.

The V and J genes are TRBV7-2 and TRBJ2-2, with 9 bases lining up with TRBD2. Trimming removed 2 bases from V and 5 bases from J; junction bases left unmatched: 3. This CDR3 is 15 amino acids long. CDR1 SGHTA and CDR2 FQGNSA come from the germline V gene. CDR3 region: CASSLSLAGTGELFF. In DNA, the CDR3 is TGTGCCAGCAGCTTATCGCTAGCGGGAACCGGGGAGCTGTTTTTT. Combining the CDR3 with reference TRBV7-2 and TRBJ2-2 gives the whole variable domain GAGVSQSPSNKVTEKGKDVELRCDPISGHTALYWYRQSLGQGLEFLIYFQGNSAPDKSGLPSDRFSAERTGGSVSTLTIQRTQQEDSAVYLCASSLSLAGTGELFFGEGSRLTVL.

V usage is TRBV7-8 and J usage is TRBJ1-6; D possibly corresponds to TRBD1 (5 bases). The ends were cut back, 1 base at V and 7 bases at J, with 11 bases in the middle. The germline CDR1 and CDR2 sequences are SGHVS and FQNEAQ. The CDR3 is 15 residues long. The CDR3 DNA reads as TGTGCCAGCAGCTTAGTAGTCAGGGCGAATTCACCCCTCCACTTT. Translation gives CASSLVVRANSPLHF.

The chain carries TRBV5-1 and TRBJ2-5; no firm D call. The germline gives CDR1 SGHRS, CDR2 YFSETQ. With 6 bases removed from V and 5 bases from J, the gap between germline ends came to 11 bases. The CDR3 sequence is 12 residues long. CDR3 loop: CASNGDVETQYF. The CDR3 nucleotides read TGCGCCAGCAATGGTGACGTGGAGACCCAGTACTTC. Drawing the rest from reference TRBV5-1 and TRBJ2-5, the complete variable domain is KAGVTQTPRYLIKTRGQQVTLSCSPISGHRSVSWYQQTPGQGLQFLFEYFSETQRNKGNFPGRFSGRQFSNSRSEMNVSTLELGDSALYLCASNGDVETQYFGPGTRLLVL.

Comments on this clone: Other DNA sequences in this specimen translate into the identical CDR3. The chain couples TRBV5-1 to TRBJ1-5; no clear D gene. This CDR3 contains 15 residues. V lost 0 bases to trimming and J lost 1 base, with 8 bases between them. Germline V gene sequence: CDR1 SGHRS, CDR2 YFSETQ. CDR3 residues: CASSLDGSSNQPQHF. The CDR3 region has the DNA TGCGCCAGCAGCTTGGACGGGTCCAGCAATCAGCCCCAGCATTTT.

V gene TRBV4-2 combines with J gene TRBJ2-7; 8 positions match TRBD1. V shed 5 bases and J 5 bases; nucleotides not matched to a gene: 8. CDR3 length equals 14 residues. Looked up from germline, CDR1 is LGHNA and CDR2 is YNFKEQ. The CDR3 DNA reads as TGTGCCAGCAGCTCCGACAGGGGCGGAAACGAGCAGTACTTC. It translates to CASSSDRGGNEQYF.

This clone was found a few times. The chain employs TRBV7-9 and TRBJ2-7, with 10 bases fitting TRBD2. Trimming took 2 bases from V and 5 from J; bases not matched to a gene: 9. The CDR3 extends over 16 amino acids. The germline CDR1 and CDR2 sequences are SEHNR and FQNEAQ (reference sequence). CDR3 region: CASSLYLAGVPDEQYF. CDR3 in DNA: TGTGCCAGCAGCTTATATCTAGCGGGAGTTCCAGACGAGCAGTACTTC.

The chain recombines TRBV14 with TRBJ1-5; D gene uncertain. The V end was cut by 0 bases, the J end by 5 bases, with 5 bases between. This CDR3 has 13 amino acids. Germline-derived CDR1 and CDR2 are SGHDN and FVKESK. The DNA of the CDR3 is TGTGCCAGCAGCCAAGATCGGGATCAGCCCCAGCATTTT. It codes for CASSQDRDQPQHF. Together with reference TRBV14 and TRBJ1-5, the CDR3 gives the full variable domain: EAGVTQFPSHSVIEKGQTVTLRCDPISGHDNLYWYRRVMGKEIKFLLHFVKESKQDESGMPNNRFLAERTGGTYSTLKVQPAELEDSGVYFCASSQDRDQPQHFGDGTRLSIL.

The chain links TRBV2 to TRBJ2-2; 8 positions agree with TRBD1. In germline, CDR1 is SNHLY, CDR2 FYNNEI. V gave up 7 bases and J gave up 7 bases; unmatched junction bases: 20. The CDR3 runs to 18 residues. The DNA for the CDR3 is TGTGCCAGCACTTATAAATCTGGACAGGGAACTTTGGGCGGGGAGCTGTTTTTT. Protein product: CASTYKSGQGTLGGELFF. The full variable domain, with the rest looked up from reference TRBV2 and TRBJ2-2, is EPEVTQTPSHQVTQMGQEVILRCVPISNHLYFYWYRQILGQKVEFLVSFYNNEISEKSEIFDDQFSVERPDGSNFTLKIRSTKLEDSAMYFCASTYKSGQGTLGGELFFGEGSRLTVL.

Of note for this clone: Other DNA sequences of this sample code for an identical CDR3. The V call is TRBV5-1, the J call TRBJ1-5, with unresolved D. Per the germline V gene, CDR1 is SGHRS and CDR2 is YFSETQ. V lost 0 bases to trimming and J lost 4 bases, with 11 bases between them. The CDR3 is 15 residues long. This chain's CDR3 is CASSLVAGGNQPQHF. The CDR3 DNA follows: TGCGCCAGCAGCTTGGTGGCAGGAGGTAATCAGCCCCAGCATTTT.

V gene TRBV2 combines with J gene TRBJ2-2, with a possible D match to TRBD1 (6 bases). CDR1 and CDR2 (germline): SNHLY, FYNNEI. Trimming removed 4 bases from V and 7 bases from J, with 10 bases in between. CDR3 length: 13 residues. Written as DNA, the CDR3 is TGTGCCAGCAGTGCACAGGGCGGCGGGGAGCTGTTTTTT. This encodes CASSAQGGGELFF.

The J gene is TRBJ1-6, the V gene TRBV7-9; D gene uncertain. The V end was cut by 1 base, the J end by 11 bases, with 9 bases between. The CDR3 covers 13 residues. The V gene's germline CDR1 is SEHNR and CDR2 FQNEAQ (reference sequence). The CDR3: CASSLEVQTPLHF. The CDR3 DNA follows: TGTGCCAGCAGCTTAGAGGTACAGACACCCCTCCACTTT.

Concerning this clone: Other DNA sequences in this specimen translate into the identical CDR3. The rearrangement uses TRBV2 and TRBJ2-2; 12 bases line up with TRBD2. With V trimmed by 6 bases and J by 4 bases, 0 bases remained unmatched. Per the germline V gene, CDR1 is SNHLY and CDR2 is FYNNEI. The CDR3 is 14 amino acids. For the CDR3, the DNA is TGTGCCAGCAGGACTAGCGGGGGCACCGGGGAGCTGTTTTTT. Encoded protein: CASRTSGGTGELFF.

This clone was observed a single time. The chain joins TRBV1 to TRBJ2-1; the D call of TRBD2 is as the table states it, not checked on the DNA. TRBV1 is given as a pseudogene. The CDR3 contains 16 residues. Written as DNA, the CDR3 is TGCACCAGCAGCCTGAGTAGACTAGCGCTATACAATGAGCAGTTCTTC. Translated, it gives CTSSLSRLALYNEQFF.

The CDR3 coding sequence is TGTGCCAGCAGCTTAGATGGAAACACCATATATTTT. Protein: CASSLDGNTIYF. The rearrangement uses TRBV7-2 and TRBJ1-3; no clear D. Trimming pared 1 base from V and 3 bases from J, leaving 1 base between. CDR1 and CDR2 from the germline V gene are SGHTA and FQGNSA. The CDR3 is 12 residues long.

The genes are TRBV19 and TRBJ2-2, with TRBD1 identical over 8 bases. CDR3 length: 16 amino acids. The V gene end was trimmed by 7 bases and the J gene end by 0 bases; junction bases not matched to a gene: 7. Per germline, CDR1 LNHDA and CDR2 SQIVND (reference sequence). Here the CDR3 reads CASTSGGRANTGELFF. The CDR3 DNA sequence: TGTGCCAGTACATCAGGGGGCCGTGCGAACACCGGGGAGCTGTTTTTT.

The genes are TRBV7-2 and TRBJ2-7; possible D gene TRBD2, 5 bases. CDR3 length: 13 residues. CDR1 is SGHTA and CDR2 is FQGNSA in the germline V gene. V was pared by 5 bases and J by 3 bases, with 11 bases between. DNA for the CDR3: TGTGCCAGCAGCCCGGATGCGGGCTACGAGCAGTACTTC. Protein sequence: CASSPDAGYEQYF. The full variable domain, its missing parts supplied by reference TRBV7-2 and TRBJ2-7, is GAGVSQSPSNKVTEKGKDVELRCDPISGHTALYWYRQSLGQGLEFLIYFQGNSAPDKSGLPSDRFSAERTGGSVSTLTIQRTQQEDSAVYLCASSPDAGYEQYFGPGTRLTVT.

This clone has just a few counts. This chain connects TRBV28 to TRBJ1-2; D is uncertain. Germline CDR1 MDHEN, CDR2 SYDVKM. V lost 7 bases, J lost 0 bases, and 12 bases lay in between. The CDR3 is 14 amino acids. Written as DNA, the CDR3 is TGTGCCAGCACCTCGGTCAGGTCTAACTATGGCTACACCTTC. Amino acid sequence: CASTSVRSNYGYTF.

This clone was seen many times. The same CDR3 is also encoded by other DNA sequences in this sample. This sequence joins TRBV30 and TRBJ1-4; D is unresolved. In germline, CDR1 is GTSNPN, CDR2 SVGIG (reference sequence). V lost 0 bases, J lost 3 bases, and 8 bases lay in between. There are 14 residues in the CDR3. The CDR3 DNA follows: TGTGCCTGGAGTGTTGGAGGGCCTAATGAAAAACTGTTTTTT. Residues: CAWSVGGPNEKLFF.

V is TRBV18 and J is TRBJ2-3; no definite D call. Trimming shortened V by 4 bases and J by 0 bases, and 11 bases separated the two germline ends. The V gene's germline CDR1 is KGHSH and CDR2 LQKENI. The CDR3 is made up of 15 amino acids. CDR3 nucleotide sequence: TGTGCCAGCTCACAAAACAGTGTTAGCACAGATACGCAGTATTTT. This sequence encodes CASSQNSVSTDTQYF.

The V and J genes are TRBV6-1 and TRBJ2-7; 8 bases are shared with TRBD2. The length of the CDR3 is 13 residues. V shed 7 bases, J shed 2 bases, and the junction held 4 bases outside the gene matches. The V gene's germline CDR1 is MNHNS and CDR2 SASEGT. The CDR3 loop is CASTAGGPYEQYF. The CDR3 coding sequence is TGTGCCAGCACCGCGGGAGGCCCCTACGAGCAGTACTTC.

This chain's CDR3 is CASSIQGEGYEQYF. CDR3 nucleotide sequence: TGTGCCAGCAGCATTCAGGGGGAGGGCTACGAGCAGTACTTC. V and J are TRBV5-6 and TRBJ2-7, with D possibly being TRBD1 or TRBD2 (7 bases each). Trimming took 4 bases from V and 3 from J, leaving 14 bases between them. CDR3 length: 14 amino acids. Germline assignment: CDR1 SGHDT and CDR2 YYEEEE.

This clone was detected ten times or more. This chain links TRBV18 with TRBJ1-2, with 7 bases lining up with TRBD1. CDR3 length: 15 residues. CDR1 and CDR2 (germline): KGHSH, LQKENI. The V segment lost 3 bases and the J segment 3 bases; nucleotides outside the gene matches: 7. This CDR3 reads CASSPPQTGHYGYTF. In DNA form, the CDR3 reads TGTGCCAGCTCACCCCCCCAGACAGGGCACTATGGCTACACCTTC.

As concerns this clone: The same CDR3 also results from other DNA sequences found in this sample. The J gene is TRBJ1-4, the V gene TRBV19; 10 nucleotides match TRBD1. Germline CDR1 reads LNHDA; CDR2 reads SQIVND (reference sequence). V dropped 3 bases and J dropped 5; count of bases not matched to a gene: 0. The CDR3 is 14 residues long. CDR3 in DNA: TGTGCCAGTAGTATGGGACAGGGGAATGAAAAACTGTTTTTT. Translated: CASSMGQGNEKLFF.

The CDR3 region has the DNA TGTGCCAGCAGTCCAGCGACGAGCGGAAACTACGAGCAGTACTTC. It translates to CASSPATSGNYEQYF. The rearrangement links TRBV28 to TRBJ2-7, with D possibly matching TRBD2 (5 bases). CDR3 size: 15 residues. Deletions cut 5 bases from V and 3 bases from J, with 17 bases between. Germline CDR1 MDHEN, CDR2 SYDVKM.

This clone appeared a single time. The chain links TRBV6-5 to TRBJ1-2; D gene uncertain. CDR1 and CDR2 from the germline V gene are MNHEY and SVGAGI. The V end was cut by 5 bases, the J end by 10 bases, with 17 bases between. This CDR3 comprises 13 residues. CDR3 bases: TGTGCCAGCAGTCCGGACGGAGCTATGGTCTACACCTTC. This gives the protein CASSPDGAMVYTF.